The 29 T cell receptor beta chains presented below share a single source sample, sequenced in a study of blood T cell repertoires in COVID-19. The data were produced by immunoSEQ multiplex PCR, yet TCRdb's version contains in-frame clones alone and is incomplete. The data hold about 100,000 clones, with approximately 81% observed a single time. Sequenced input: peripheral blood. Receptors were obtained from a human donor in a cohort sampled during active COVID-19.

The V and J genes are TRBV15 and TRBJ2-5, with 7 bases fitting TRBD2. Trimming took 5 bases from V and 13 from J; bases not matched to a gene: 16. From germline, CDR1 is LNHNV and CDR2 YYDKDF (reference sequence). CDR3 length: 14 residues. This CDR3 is CATSEGTTRGVLYF. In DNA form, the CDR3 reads TGTGCCACCAGCGAAGGGACTACAAGAGGGGTGCTGTACTTC.

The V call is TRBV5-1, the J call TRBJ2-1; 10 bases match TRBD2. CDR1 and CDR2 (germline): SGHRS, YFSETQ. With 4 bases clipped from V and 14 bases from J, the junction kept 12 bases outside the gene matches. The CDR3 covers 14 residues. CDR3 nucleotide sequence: TGCGCCAGCAGCATCTCGACTAGCGGGTCTCTAGAGTTCTTC. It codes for CASSISTSGSLEFF.

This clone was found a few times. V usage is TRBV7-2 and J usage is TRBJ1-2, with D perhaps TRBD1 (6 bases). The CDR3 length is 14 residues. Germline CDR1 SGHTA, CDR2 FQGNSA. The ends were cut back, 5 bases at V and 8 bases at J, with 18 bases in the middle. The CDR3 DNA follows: TGTGCCAGCAGCCCCGGACGGGAAAGGGGGGGCTACACCTTC. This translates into CASSPGRERGGYTF.

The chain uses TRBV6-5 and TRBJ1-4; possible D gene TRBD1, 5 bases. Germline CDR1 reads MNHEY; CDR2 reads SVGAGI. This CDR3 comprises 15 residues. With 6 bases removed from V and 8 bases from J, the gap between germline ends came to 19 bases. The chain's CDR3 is CASSFDTAWGEKLFF. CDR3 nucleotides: TGTGCCAGCAGCTTCGACACTGCGTGGGGCGAAAAACTGTTTTTT.

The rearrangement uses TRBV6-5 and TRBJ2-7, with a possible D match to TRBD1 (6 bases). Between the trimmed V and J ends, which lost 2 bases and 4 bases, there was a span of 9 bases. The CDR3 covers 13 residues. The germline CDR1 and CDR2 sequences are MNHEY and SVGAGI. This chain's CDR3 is CASSYARGYEQYF. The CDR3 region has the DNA TGTGCCAGCAGTTACGCAAGGGGGTACGAGCAGTACTTC.

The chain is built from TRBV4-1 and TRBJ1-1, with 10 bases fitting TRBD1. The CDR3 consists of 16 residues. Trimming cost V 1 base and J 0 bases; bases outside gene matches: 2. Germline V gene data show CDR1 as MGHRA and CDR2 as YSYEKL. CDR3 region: CASSQAGQGLNTEAFF. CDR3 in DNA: TGCGCCAGCAGCCAAGCGGGACAGGGGCTGAACACTGAAGCTTTCTTT.

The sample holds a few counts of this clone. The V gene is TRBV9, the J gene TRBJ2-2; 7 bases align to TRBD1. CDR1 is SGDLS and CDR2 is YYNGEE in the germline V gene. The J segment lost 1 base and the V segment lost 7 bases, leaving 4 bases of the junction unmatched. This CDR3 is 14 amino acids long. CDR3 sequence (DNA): TGTGCCAGCGGACAGGTTGGGAACACCGGGGAGCTGTTTTTT. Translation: CASGQVGNTGELFF.

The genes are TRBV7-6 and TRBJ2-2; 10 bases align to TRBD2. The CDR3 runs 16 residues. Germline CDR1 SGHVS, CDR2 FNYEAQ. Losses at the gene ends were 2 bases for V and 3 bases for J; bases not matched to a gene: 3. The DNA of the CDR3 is TGTGCCAGCAGCTTAACTAGCGGGACATACACCGGGGAGCTGTTTTTT. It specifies CASSLTSGTYTGELFF.

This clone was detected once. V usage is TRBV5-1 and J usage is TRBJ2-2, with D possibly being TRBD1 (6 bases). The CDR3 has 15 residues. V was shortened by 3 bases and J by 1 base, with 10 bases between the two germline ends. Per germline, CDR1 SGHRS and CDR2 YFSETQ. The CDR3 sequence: CASSYGTLNTGELFF. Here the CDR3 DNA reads TGCGCCAGCAGCTACGGGACACTGAACACCGGGGAGCTGTTTTTT.

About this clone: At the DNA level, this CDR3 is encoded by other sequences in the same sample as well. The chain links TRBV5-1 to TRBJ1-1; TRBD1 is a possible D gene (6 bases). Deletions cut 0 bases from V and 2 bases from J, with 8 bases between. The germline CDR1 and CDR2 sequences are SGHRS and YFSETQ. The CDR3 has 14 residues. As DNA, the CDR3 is TGCGCCAGCAGCTTGGGACAGGCTAACACTGAAGCTTTCTTT. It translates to CASSLGQANTEAFF.

The CDR3 sequence is CASSSPPVRGSFSPLHF. The CDR3 DNA reads as TGTGCCAGCAGTTCCCCCCCTGTCAGGGGGTCGTTTTCACCCCTCCACTTT. This chain uses TRBV6-2 or TRBV6-3 with TRBJ1-6, with 7 bases matching TRBD1. The germline V gene encodes CDR1 MNHEY and CDR2 SVGEGT. V lost 4 bases to trimming and J lost 9 bases; unmatched junction nucleotides: 15. This CDR3 spans 17 amino acids.

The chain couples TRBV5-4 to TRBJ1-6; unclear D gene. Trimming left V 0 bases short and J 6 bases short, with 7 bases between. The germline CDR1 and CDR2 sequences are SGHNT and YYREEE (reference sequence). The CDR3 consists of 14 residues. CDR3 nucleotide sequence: TGTGCCAGCAGCTTGGAACAGAGTAATTCACCCCTCCACTTT. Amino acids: CASSLEQSNSPLHF.

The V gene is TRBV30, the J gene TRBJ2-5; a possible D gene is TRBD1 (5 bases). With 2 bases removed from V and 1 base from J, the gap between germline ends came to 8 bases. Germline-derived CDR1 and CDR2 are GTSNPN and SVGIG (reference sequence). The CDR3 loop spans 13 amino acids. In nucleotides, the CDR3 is TGTGCCTGGAGTAGACAGTTCCAAGAGACCCAGTACTTC. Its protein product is CAWSRQFQETQYF.

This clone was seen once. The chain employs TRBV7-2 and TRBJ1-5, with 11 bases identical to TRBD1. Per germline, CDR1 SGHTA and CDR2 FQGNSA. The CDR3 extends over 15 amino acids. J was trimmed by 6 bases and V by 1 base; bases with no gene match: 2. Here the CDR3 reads CASSLGTGGRQPQHF. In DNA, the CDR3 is TGTGCCAGCAGCTTAGGGACAGGGGGCCGTCAGCCCCAGCATTTT. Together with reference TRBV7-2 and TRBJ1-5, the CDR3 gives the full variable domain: GAGVSQSPSNKVTEKGKDVELRCDPISGHTALYWYRQSLGQGLEFLIYFQGNSAPDKSGLPSDRFSAERTGGSVSTLTIQRTQQEDSAVYLCASSLGTGGRQPQHFGDGTRLSIL.

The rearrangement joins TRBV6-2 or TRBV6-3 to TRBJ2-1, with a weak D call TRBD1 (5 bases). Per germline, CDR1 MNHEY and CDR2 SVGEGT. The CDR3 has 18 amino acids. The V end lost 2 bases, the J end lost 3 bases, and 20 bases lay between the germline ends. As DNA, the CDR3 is TGTGCCAGCAGTTACGGATTATCCCAGGGCCGGTTCTACAATGAGCAGTTCTTC. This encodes CASSYGLSQGRFYNEQFF.

The CDR3 DNA reads TGCGCCAGCAGCTTGGAGGGGCGGATCACTGAAGCTTTCTTT. This sequence encodes CASSLEGRITEAFF. The rearrangement links TRBV5-1 to TRBJ1-1, with a possible D match to TRBD1 (5 bases). Per the germline V gene, CDR1 is SGHRS and CDR2 is YFSETQ. This CDR3 spans 14 amino acids. The V end was cut by 0 bases, the J end by 4 bases, with 10 bases between.

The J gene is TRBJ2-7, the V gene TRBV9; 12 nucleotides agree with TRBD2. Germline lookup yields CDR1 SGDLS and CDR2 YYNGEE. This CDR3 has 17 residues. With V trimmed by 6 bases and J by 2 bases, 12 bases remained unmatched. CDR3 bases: TGTGCCAGCACCCCACCGGGACTAGCGGGCCAAGCCTACGAGCAGTACTTC. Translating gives CASTPPGLAGQAYEQYF.

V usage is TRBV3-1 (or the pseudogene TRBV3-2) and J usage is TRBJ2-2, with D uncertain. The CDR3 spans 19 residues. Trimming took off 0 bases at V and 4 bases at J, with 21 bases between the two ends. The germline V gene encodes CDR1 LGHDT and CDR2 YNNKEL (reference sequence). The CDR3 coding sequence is TGTGCCAGCAGCCAAGAACCGGCATGGATTAAGGCTAGCACCGGGGAGCTGTTTTTT. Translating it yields CASSQEPAWIKASTGELFF.

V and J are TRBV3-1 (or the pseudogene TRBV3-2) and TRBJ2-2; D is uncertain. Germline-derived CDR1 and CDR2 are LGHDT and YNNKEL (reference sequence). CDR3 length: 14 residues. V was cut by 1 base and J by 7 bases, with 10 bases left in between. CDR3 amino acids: CASSQVSLSGELFF. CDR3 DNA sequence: TGTGCCAGCAGCCAAGTTTCTCTGAGCGGGGAGCTGTTTTTT.

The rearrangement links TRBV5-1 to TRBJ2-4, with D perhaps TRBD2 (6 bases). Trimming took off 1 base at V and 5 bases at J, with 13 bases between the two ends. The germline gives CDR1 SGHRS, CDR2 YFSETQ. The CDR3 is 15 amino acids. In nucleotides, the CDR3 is TGCGCCAGCAGCTTGTCGGGAGCTGTCGAAAACATTCAGTACTTC. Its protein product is CASSLSGAVENIQYF.

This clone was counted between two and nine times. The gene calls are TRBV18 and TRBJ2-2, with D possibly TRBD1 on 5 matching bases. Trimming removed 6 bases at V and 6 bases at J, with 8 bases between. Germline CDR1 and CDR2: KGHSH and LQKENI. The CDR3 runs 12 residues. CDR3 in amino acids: CASSQTAGELFF. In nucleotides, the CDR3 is TGTGCCAGCTCCCAGACAGCCGGGGAGCTGTTTTTT.

The CDR3: CASSPGTGYTEAFF. CDR3 nucleotides: TGTGCCAGTAGTCCGGGGACAGGTTACACTGAAGCTTTCTTT. J is TRBJ1-1 and V is TRBV19; 8 nucleotides agree with TRBD1. Germline V gives CDR1 LNHDA, CDR2 SQIVND (reference sequence). Losses at the gene ends were 5 bases for V and 3 bases for J; bases not matched to a gene: 5. The CDR3 covers 14 residues.

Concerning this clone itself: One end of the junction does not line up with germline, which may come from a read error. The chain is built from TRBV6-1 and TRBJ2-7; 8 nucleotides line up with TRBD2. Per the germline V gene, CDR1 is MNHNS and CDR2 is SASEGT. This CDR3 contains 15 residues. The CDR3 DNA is TGTGCCAGCAGTGAAGTACTAGCGGTTCCAGGCGGTTATGGTTTC. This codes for CASSEVLAVPGGYGF.

The CDR3 DNA reads TGTGCCAGCAGTGGCCAAGGGACAGTGAATTCACCCCTCCACTTT. Translated, it gives CASSGQGTVNSPLHF. The chain has TRBV25-1 and TRBJ1-6; the match to TRBD1 covers 7 bases. This CDR3 spans 15 amino acids. Germline CDR1 MGHDK, CDR2 SYGVNS. After removal of 4 bases from V and 7 bases from J, the junction contained 7 bases not matched to a gene.

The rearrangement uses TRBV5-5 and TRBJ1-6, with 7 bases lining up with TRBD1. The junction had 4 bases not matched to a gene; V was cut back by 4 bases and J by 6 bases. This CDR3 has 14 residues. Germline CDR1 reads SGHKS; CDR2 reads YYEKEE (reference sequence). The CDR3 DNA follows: TGTGCCAGCAGCCCGGGACAGTCTAATTCACCCCTCCACTTT. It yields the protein CASSPGQSNSPLHF.

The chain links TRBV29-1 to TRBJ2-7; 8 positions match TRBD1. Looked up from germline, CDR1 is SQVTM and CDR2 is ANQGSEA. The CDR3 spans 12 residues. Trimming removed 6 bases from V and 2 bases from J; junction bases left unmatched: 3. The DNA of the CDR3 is TGCAGCGTCCGGGACAGGACCTACGAGCAGTACTTC. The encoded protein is CSVRDRTYEQYF.

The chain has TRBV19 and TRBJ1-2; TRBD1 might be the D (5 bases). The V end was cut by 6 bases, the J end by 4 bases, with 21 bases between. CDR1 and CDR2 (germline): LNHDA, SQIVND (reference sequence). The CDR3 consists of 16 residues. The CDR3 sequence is CASRPTNRDLSYGYTF. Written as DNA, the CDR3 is TGTGCCAGTAGGCCCACAAACCGGGACTTGTCCTATGGCTACACCTTC. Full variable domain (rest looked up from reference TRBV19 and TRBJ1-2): DGGITQSPKYLFRKEGQNVTLSCEQNLNHDAMYWYRQDPGQGLRLIYYSQIVNDFQKGDIAEGYSVSREKKESFPLTVTSAQKNPTAFYLCASRPTNRDLSYGYTFGSGTRLTVV.

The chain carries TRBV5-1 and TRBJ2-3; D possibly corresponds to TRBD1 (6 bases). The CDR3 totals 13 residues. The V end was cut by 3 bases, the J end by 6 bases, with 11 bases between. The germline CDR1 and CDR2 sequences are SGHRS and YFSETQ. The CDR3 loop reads CASSYRVRDTQYF. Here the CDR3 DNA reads TGCGCCAGCAGCTACAGGGTGAGGGATACGCAGTATTTT.

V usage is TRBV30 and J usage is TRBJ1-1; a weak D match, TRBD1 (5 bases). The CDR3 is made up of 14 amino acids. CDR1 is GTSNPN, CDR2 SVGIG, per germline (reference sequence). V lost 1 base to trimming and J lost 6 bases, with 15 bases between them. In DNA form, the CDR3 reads TGTGCCTGGAGTGGCGCAGGGCTCATCGCTGAAGCTTTCTTT. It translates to CAWSGAGLIAEAFF.